This T cell receptor beta chain was sequenced for a study of OX40 agonist ivuxolimab in advanced cancers. Losses at the gene ends were 4 bases for V and 3 bases for J; bases not matched to a gene: 6. The CDR3 has 16 residues. CDR1 and CDR2 (germline): MDHEN, SYDVKM. Using immunoSEQ multiplex PCR, the repertoire was profiled, and TCRdb retains in-frame clones only, with some absent. This repertoire shows some 45,000 clones, roughly 91% found once; its top ten account for around 19%. The input for sequencing was CD4+ or CD8+ T cells sorted from blood, taken in a trial of the OX40 agonist ivuxolimab. The V and J genes are TRBV28 and TRBJ2-3, with 11 bases matching TRBD2. The TCR originated in an adult with an advanced solid tumor such as melanoma, head and neck, liver or kidney cancer. Here the CDR3 DNA reads TGTGCCAGCAGTTCGATACCTAGCGGGGGGACAGATACGCAGTATTTT. Protein sequence: CASSSIPSGGTDTQYF.